This TCR beta chain is from a study of OX40 agonist ivuxolimab in advanced cancers. In the study overall: Ivuxolimab was an agonistic, fully human IgG2 monoclonal antibody directed against OX40 (CD134), a costimulatory receptor. Intravenous ivuxolimab was administered to patients every 2 weeks at six dose levels: 0.01, 0.1, 0.3, 1.5, 3 and 10 mg/kg. Of the roughly 50 dose-escalation patients, hepatocellular carcinoma was present in about 20, melanoma in about 15, renal cell carcinoma in 9 and head and neck cancer in 9. In the dose-escalation cohort, 82.7% of patients were male, and the mean age was around 60 years, with a range of roughly 20 to 80. Prior anti-PD-1, anti-PD-L1 or anti-CTLA-4 therapy was permitted, and checkpoint inhibitors had been received by roughly 40% of dose-escalation patients. Three dose-escalation patients achieved partial responses, one with hepatocellular carcinoma and two with cutaneous melanoma. Peripheral TCRbeta sequencing aimed to test whether ivuxolimab altered TCR sequence diversity and caused clonal T-cell expansion. The paper describes the monotherapy dose-escalation part (N = 52 patients) of the phase I trial of ivuxolimab. What the study reported, not specific to this receptor: At doses from 0.1 to 3.0 mg/kg, clonal expansion was seen in both CD4+ and CD8+ blood T cells between baseline and week 6. The antigen specificity of the clonally expanded peripheral T cells was not determined. After ivuxolimab, CD8+ T cells had more expanded clones than CD4+ T cells on average. Partial responders in the 0.1-3.0 mg/kg groups had among the lowest normalized peripheral clonal expansion, especially among CD8+ T cells. Low levels of normalized T-cell clonal expansion were also shown by some nonresponding patients.

Counted from cysteine to phenylalanine, this CDR3 has 15 amino acids. CDR3 DNA is the only sequence kept; it has 45 bases, read in frame from the first base. V and J are truncated by 5 bases and 0 bases respectively, leaving an intervening sequence of 11 bases. The germline V gene specifies SQVTM as CDR1 and ANQGSEA as CDR2. To sequence the TCRbeta CDR3 region, genomic DNA was isolated from the sorted cells. The immunoSEQ Assay was used to sequence the TCRbeta CDR3 regions. The table comes from immuneACCESS by way of TCRdb, which keeps in-frame sequences with V and J called. Part of the clones is missing from these tables; in studies checked, under half for an unresolved V gene and the rest for unknown reasons. The sample contains 30,000 to 45,000 clones, about three quarters of them found a single time. Around a tenth of the sample is held by the ten biggest clonotypes. Patients with a history of autoimmune disease or receiving systemic immunosuppression were excluded from the trial. Peripheral blood for TCR sequencing was drawn from every dose cohort at baseline, at cycle 4 day 1 and at cycle 7 day 1. Samples came from an open-label, multicenter, first-in-human phase I dose-escalation trial of ivuxolimab. The trial enrolled adults with locally advanced or metastatic head and neck squamous cell, hepatocellular, melanoma or renal cell carcinoma. CD4+ and CD8+ T cells were sorted separately from peripheral blood before TCR sequencing.

Regarding this clone: The clone's antigen remains unknown. The sample holds no much larger clone one base away, and base qualities are not on file. The sample contains more than one DNA sequence encoding this CDR3.

This sequence originates from an adult with an advanced solid tumor such as melanoma, head and neck, liver or kidney cancer. The sequence joins TRBV29-1 to TRBJ2-6; a tentative D match to TRBD1 spans 5 bases. Sequenced material: CD4+ or CD8+ T cells sorted from blood, taken in a trial of the OX40 agonist ivuxolimab. The nucleotide sequence is given as TGCAGCGTTTCTACAGGTGGCTCTGGGGCCAACGTCCTGACTTTC. Translated, it reads CSVSTGGSGANVLTF. Extended through the reference TRBV29-1 and TRBJ2-6 proteins, this CDR3 yields the full variable domain: SAVISQKPSRDICQRGTSLTIQCQVDSQVTMMFWYRQQPGQSLTLIATANQGSEATYESGFVIDKFPISRPNLTFSTLTVSNMSPEDSSIYLCSVSTGGSGANVLTFGAGSRLTVL.